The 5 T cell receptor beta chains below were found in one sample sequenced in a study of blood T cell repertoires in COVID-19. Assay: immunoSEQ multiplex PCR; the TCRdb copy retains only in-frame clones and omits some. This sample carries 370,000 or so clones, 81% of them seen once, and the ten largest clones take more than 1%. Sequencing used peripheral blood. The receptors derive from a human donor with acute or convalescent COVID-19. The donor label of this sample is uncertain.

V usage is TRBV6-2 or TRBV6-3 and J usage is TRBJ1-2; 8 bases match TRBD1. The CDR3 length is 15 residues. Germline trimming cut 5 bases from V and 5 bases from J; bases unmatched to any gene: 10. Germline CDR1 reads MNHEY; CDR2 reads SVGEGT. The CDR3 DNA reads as TGTGCCAGCAGTCCGACAGGGGCCGTTAGTTATGGCTACACCTTC. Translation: CASSPTGAVSYGYTF.

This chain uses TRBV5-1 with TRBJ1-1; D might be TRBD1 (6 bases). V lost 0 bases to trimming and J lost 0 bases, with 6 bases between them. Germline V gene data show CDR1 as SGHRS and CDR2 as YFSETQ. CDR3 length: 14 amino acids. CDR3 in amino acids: CASSLGTVNTEAFF. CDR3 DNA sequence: TGCGCCAGCAGCTTGGGGACAGTGAACACTGAAGCTTTCTTT.

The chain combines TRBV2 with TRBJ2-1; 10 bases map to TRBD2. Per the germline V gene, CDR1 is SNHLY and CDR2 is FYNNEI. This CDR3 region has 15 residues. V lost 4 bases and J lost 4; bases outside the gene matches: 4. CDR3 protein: CASSGGLAVYNEQFF. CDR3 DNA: TGTGCCAGCAGTGGTGGACTAGCGGTTTACAATGAGCAGTTCTTC.

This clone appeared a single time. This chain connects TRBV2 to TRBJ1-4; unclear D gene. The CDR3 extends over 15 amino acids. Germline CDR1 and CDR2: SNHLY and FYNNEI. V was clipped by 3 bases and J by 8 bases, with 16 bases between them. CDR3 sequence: CASSDYSTPTEKLFF. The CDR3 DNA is TGTGCCAGCAGTGACTACTCTACTCCTACGGAAAAACTGTTTTTT.

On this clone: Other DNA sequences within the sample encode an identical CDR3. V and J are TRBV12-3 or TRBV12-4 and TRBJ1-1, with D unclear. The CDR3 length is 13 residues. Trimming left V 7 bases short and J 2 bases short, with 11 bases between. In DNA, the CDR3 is TGTGCCAGCACCATCTCGGTAAACACTGAAGCTTTCTTT. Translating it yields CASTISVNTEAFF.